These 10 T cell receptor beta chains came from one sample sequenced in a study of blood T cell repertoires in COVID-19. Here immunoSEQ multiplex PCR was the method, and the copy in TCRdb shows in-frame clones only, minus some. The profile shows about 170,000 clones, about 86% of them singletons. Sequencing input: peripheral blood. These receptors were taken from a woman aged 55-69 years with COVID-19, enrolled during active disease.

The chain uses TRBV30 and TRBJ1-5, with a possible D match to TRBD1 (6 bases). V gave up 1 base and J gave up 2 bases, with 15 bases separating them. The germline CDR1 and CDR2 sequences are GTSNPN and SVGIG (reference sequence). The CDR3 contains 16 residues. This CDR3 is CAWSEGKGGGNQPQHF. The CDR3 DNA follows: TGTGCCTGGAGTGAAGGGAAAGGGGGTGGCAATCAGCCCCAGCATTTT.

The CDR3 coding sequence is TGCAGCGTTGTCAGGAACACCGGGGAGCTGTTTTTT. Protein: CSVVRNTGELFF. The chain employs TRBV29-1 and TRBJ2-2; no clear D. Germline CDR1 reads SQVTM; CDR2 reads ANQGSEA. Trimming took 4 bases from V and 1 from J, leaving 4 bases between them. The CDR3 loop spans 12 amino acids.

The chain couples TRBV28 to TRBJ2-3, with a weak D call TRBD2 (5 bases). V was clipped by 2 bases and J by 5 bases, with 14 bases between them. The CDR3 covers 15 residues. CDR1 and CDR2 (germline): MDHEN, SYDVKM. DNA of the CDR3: TGTGCCAGCAGTTTAGAGAGGGCCCCACAAGATACGCAGTATTTT. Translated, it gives CASSLERAPQDTQYF.

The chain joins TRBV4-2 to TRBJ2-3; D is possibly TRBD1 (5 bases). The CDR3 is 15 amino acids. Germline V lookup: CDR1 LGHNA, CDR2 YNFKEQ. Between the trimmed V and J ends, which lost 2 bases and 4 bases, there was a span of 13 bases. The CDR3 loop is CASSQIGQGADTQYF. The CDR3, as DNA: TGTGCCAGCAGCCAAATCGGACAAGGGGCAGATACGCAGTATTTT.

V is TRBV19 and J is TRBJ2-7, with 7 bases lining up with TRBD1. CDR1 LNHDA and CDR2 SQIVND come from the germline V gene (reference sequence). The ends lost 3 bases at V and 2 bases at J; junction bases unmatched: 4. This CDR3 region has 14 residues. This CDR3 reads CASSMTGWAYEQYF. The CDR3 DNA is TGTGCCAGTAGTATGACAGGGTGGGCCTACGAGCAGTACTTC.

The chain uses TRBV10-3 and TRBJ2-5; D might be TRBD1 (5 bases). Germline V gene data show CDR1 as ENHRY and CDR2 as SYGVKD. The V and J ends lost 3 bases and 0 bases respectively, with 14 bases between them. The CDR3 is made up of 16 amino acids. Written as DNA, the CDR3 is TGTGCCATCAGTGATTGGGGCCGGCGGTACCAAGAGACCCAGTACTTC. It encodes CAISDWGRRYQETQYF.

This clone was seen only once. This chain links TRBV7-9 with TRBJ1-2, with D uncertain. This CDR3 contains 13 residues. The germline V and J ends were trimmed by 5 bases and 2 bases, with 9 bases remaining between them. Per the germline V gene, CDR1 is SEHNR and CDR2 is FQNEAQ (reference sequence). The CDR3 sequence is CASSPEWNYGYTF. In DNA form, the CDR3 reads TGTGCCAGCAGCCCCGAGTGGAACTATGGCTACACCTTC.

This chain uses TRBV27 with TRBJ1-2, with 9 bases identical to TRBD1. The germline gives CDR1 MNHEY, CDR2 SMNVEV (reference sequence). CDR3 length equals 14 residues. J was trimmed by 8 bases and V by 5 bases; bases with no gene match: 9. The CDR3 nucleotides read TGTGCCAGCAGTCCGGACAGGGGCGCTGGGGGCTACACCTTC. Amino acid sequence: CASSPDRGAGGYTF.

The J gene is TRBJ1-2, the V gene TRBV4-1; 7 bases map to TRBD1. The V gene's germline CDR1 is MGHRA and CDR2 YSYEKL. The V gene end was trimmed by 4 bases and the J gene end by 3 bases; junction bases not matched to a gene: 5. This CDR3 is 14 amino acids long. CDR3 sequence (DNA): TGCGCCAGCAGCCTCGACAGGGCTGACTATGGCTACACCTTC. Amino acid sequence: CASSLDRADYGYTF.

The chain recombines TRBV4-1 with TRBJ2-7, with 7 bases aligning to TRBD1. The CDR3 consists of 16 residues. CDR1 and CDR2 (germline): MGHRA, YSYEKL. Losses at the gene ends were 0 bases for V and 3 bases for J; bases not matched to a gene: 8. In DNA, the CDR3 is TGCGCCAGCAGCCAAGAAGCGAGGACAGGACACTACGAGCAGTACTTC. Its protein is CASSQEARTGHYEQYF.